Listed here are 10 T cell receptor beta chains from one sample, sequenced in a study of OX40 agonist ivuxolimab in advanced cancers. Only in-frame clones appear in the TCRdb table, and some are missing; sequencing was by immunoSEQ multiplex PCR. The sample records tens of thousands of clones, 91% being singletons. This sample comprised CD4+ or CD8+ T cells sorted from blood, obtained in a trial of the OX40 agonist ivuxolimab. These receptors originate from an adult with an advanced solid tumor such as melanoma, head and neck, liver or kidney cancer.

This clone was recorded only once. V usage is TRBV19 and J usage is TRBJ2-1; a weak D match, TRBD1 (6 bases). Looked up from germline, CDR1 is LNHDA and CDR2 is SQIVND (reference sequence). V was clipped by 3 bases and J by 3 bases, with 15 bases between them. The CDR3 has 16 residues. CDR3 region: CASSIRTVRLYNEQFF. The CDR3, as DNA: TGTGCCAGTAGTATCCGGACAGTAAGACTCTACAATGAGCAGTTCTTC. Variable domain in full (rest from reference TRBV19 and TRBJ2-1): DGGITQSPKYLFRKEGQNVTLSCEQNLNHDAMYWYRQDPGQGLRLIYYSQIVNDFQKGDIAEGYSVSREKKESFPLTVTSAQKNPTAFYLCASSIRTVRLYNEQFFGPGTRLTVL.

This chain uses TRBV28 with TRBJ1-5, with 9 bases identical to TRBD1. The CDR3 loop spans 15 amino acids. The ends lost 4 bases at V and 5 bases at J; junction bases unmatched: 6. Germline lookup yields CDR1 MDHEN and CDR2 SYDVKM. CDR3 sequence (DNA): TGTGCCAGCAGTTGGGCGACAGGGGGTTATCAGCCCCAGCATTTT. It encodes CASSWATGGYQPQHF.

The chain combines TRBV13 with TRBJ1-1, with D tentatively TRBD1 (5 bases). Germline lookup yields CDR1 PRHDT and CDR2 FYEKMQ (reference sequence). Trimming took 3 bases from V and 2 from J, leaving 10 bases between them. This CDR3 region has 14 residues. The chain's CDR3 is CASSFGGGNTEAFF. The CDR3 DNA follows: TGTGCCAGCAGCTTCGGGGGAGGAAACACTGAAGCTTTCTTT.

The V gene is TRBV7-2, the J gene TRBJ2-5, with 8 positions matching TRBD1. Per germline, CDR1 SGHTA and CDR2 FQGNSA. The CDR3 sequence is 14 residues long. J lost 5 bases, V lost 6 bases, and 8 bases had no gene match. CDR3 nucleotide sequence: TGTGCCAGCAGTCTCCAGGGGGCATCCGAGACCCAGTACTTC. Protein sequence: CASSLQGASETQYF.

The CDR3 coding sequence is TGTGCCAGTAGTACCGGGGGGGGGTTTGGCACCAATCAGCCCCAGCATTTT. This sequence encodes CASSTGGGFGTNQPQHF. This chain links TRBV19 with TRBJ1-5; perhaps TRBD1 as D (5 bases). Germline V gene lookup returns CDR1 LNHDA and CDR2 SQIVND (reference sequence). The CDR3 has 17 residues. V was shortened by 4 bases and J by 3 bases, with 19 bases between the two germline ends.

The gene calls are TRBV30 and TRBJ1-5, with D perhaps matching TRBD1 (5 bases). This CDR3 has 17 amino acids. The ends were cut back, 0 bases at V and 2 bases at J, with 17 bases in the middle. Germline CDR1 and CDR2: GTSNPN and SVGIG (reference sequence). The CDR3 bases are TGTGCCTGGAGTGTTATTAGGACACCGGGAGGCAATCAGCCCCAGCATTTT. Amino acid sequence: CAWSVIRTPGGNQPQHF.

This chain links TRBV14 with TRBJ2-1; no firm D call. V was trimmed by 3 bases and J by 8 bases, leaving 8 bases between them. The CDR3 is made up of 12 amino acids. Germline CDR1 is SGHDN and CDR2 is FVKESK. CDR3 sequence (DNA): TGTGCCAGCAGCCAGCTCGGAGATGAGCAGTTCTTC. It is translated as CASSQLGDEQFF.

The rearrangement links TRBV4-2 to TRBJ2-2; D is unclear. Trimming removed 0 bases from V and 1 base from J, with 3 bases in between. The CDR3 totals 14 residues. Germline CDR1 reads LGHNA; CDR2 reads YNFKEQ. CDR3 in DNA: TGTGCCAGCAGCCAAGATGGGAACACCGGGGAGCTGTTTTTT. Its protein is CASSQDGNTGELFF.

V and J are TRBV19 and TRBJ2-7, with D tentatively TRBD2 (6 bases). The length of the CDR3 is 14 residues. Deletions cut 4 bases from V and 5 bases from J, with 15 bases between. Germline assignment: CDR1 LNHDA and CDR2 SQIVND (reference sequence). The CDR3 here is CASSNGRGWDEQYF. The DNA for the CDR3 is TGTGCCAGTAGTAACGGGAGAGGGTGGGACGAGCAGTACTTC.

The genes are TRBV18 and TRBJ1-1; D possibly corresponds to TRBD1 (5 bases). The CDR3 consists of 15 residues. The germline V gene has CDR1 KGHSH and CDR2 LQKENI. Trimming took off 0 bases at V and 4 bases at J, with 12 bases between the two ends. The CDR3 loop is CASSPPAGQSTEAFF. CDR3 nucleotide sequence: TGTGCCAGCTCACCACCGGCAGGGCAGAGCACTGAAGCTTTCTTT.